This TCR beta chain was captured in a study of cytomegalovirus exposure and HLA in healthy donors. As to this clone: Its target is unknown.

Findings and limits, study-wide: It was reported that the classifier diagnosed cytomegalovirus status with high specificity and sensitivity in both the original and validation cohorts.

Amplification used 60 Vbeta primers and 13 Jbeta primers. Authors' analysis steps: An analysis that came later counted 73 million or so unique TCR beta chains, approximately 9.9 million shared. The assay was immunoSEQ multiplex PCR, and TCRdb's table has in-frame clones only and misses some. The V and J calls and the clone size are those of that table, but D and trimming were determined from the DNA. This sample's table reports approximately 120,000 clones. CDR1 and CDR2 (germline): SGHRS, YFSETQ. Trimming at V came to 3 bases and at J to 0 bases, leaving 6 bases not matched to a gene. This CDR3 region has 16 residues. The donors comprised healthy bone marrow donors. Donors likely had unrecorded immune exposures despite being nominally healthy when sampled.

Specimen: PBMCs. The chain employs TRBV5-1 and TRBJ2-1; 7 bases map to TRBD2. The receptor's source is a man aged 18-30 years in good health and CMV-seronegative. The CDR3 DNA is TGCGCCAGCAGCTATATAGCGGGTAGCTCCTACAATGAGCAGTTCTTC. Translation: CASSYIAGSSYNEQFF.